This T cell receptor beta chain originates from a study of PD-L1 blockade in urothelial cancer. Study information: Prior regimens of chemotherapy numbered 0 to 3 per patient. Timepoints chosen for blood analysis were 3 weeks (second dose) and 6 weeks after treatment start. Study-level findings and limits: Better progression-free and overall survival followed lower pretreatment blood clonality. Blood clones associated with the tumor expanded more at 3 weeks in durable-benefit patients.

TCRdb keeps only in-frame clones here, not all; method: immunoSEQ multiplex PCR. This sample has approximately 94,000 clones, with around 87% found just once. Time point here: pretreatment peripheral blood. Remarks on this clone: Its antigen is not known.

Sequencing used PBMCs, obtained around atezolizumab (anti-PD-L1) treatment. The source of this sequence is a man aged 55 to 70 with urothelial cancer.

The CDR3 loop is CASSQEGDTEAFF. The DNA for the CDR3 is TGCGCCAGCAGCCAAGAAGGGGACACTGAAGCTTTCTTT. The rearrangement links TRBV4-3 to TRBJ1-1; possible D gene TRBD1, 5 bases. Deletions cut 0 bases from V and 3 bases from J, with 5 bases between. This CDR3 contains 13 residues. From germline, CDR1 is LGHNA and CDR2 YSLEER.